This T cell receptor beta chain was obtained from a study of early T cells in non-severe SARS-CoV-2 infection. Via MiXCR, TCRdb re-called the 5' RACE reads, giving one row per CDR3 protein. The sample holds tens of thousands of distinct CDR3 sequences, about 12% seen once. In this sample, this clonotype turned up a few times. This sequence was found in an adult who was a healthcare worker with PCR-confirmed SARS-CoV-2 infection or an uninfected control (not recorded which). Sequenced material: whole blood.

CDR3 bases: TGCGCCAGCAGCCAAGAACTAGCGGGAGGGGGGAGAGATACGCAGTATTTT. As protein: CASSQELAGGGRDTQYF. V usage is TRBV4-3 and J usage is TRBJ2-3, with 13 bases aligning to TRBD2. Per the germline V gene, CDR1 is LGHNA and CDR2 is YSLEER. The CDR3 runs 17 residues. The V and J ends lost 0 bases and 5 bases, in that order; junction bases with no gene match: 5.